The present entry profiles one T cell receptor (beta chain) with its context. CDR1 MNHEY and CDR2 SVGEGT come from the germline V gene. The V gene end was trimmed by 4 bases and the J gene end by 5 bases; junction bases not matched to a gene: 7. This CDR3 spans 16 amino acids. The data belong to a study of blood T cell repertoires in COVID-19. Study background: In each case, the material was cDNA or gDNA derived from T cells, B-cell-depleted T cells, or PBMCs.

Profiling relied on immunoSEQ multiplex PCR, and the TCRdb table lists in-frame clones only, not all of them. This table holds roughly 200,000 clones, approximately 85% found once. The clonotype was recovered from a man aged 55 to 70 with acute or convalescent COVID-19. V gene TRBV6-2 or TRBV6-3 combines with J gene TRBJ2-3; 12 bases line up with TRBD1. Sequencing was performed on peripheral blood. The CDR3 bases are TGTGCCAGCAGTTTACAGGGGACAGGGGGCAGAGATACGCAGTATTTT. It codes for CASSLQGTGGRDTQYF.